These 8 T cell receptor beta chains came from one sample sequenced in a study of cytomegalovirus exposure and HLA in healthy donors listed by TCRdb under 2017. Libraries were built with the immunoSEQ multiplex PCR assay. For the multiplex PCR, a mixture combining 60 forward primers for TCR Vbeta segments and 13 reverse primers for TCR Jbeta segments was used. TCRdb limited this immuneACCESS table to in-frame rearrangements with V and J called. A share of clones is missing; checked studies link under half to unresolved V genes, and the rest is unexplained. The sample has roughly 170,000 clones on record, approximately 82% of them singletons. Together, the top ten hold under 2.5% of the sample. Sequencing input: PBMCs. These receptor sequences come from a woman in her 30s in good health and CMV-seronegative.

V usage is TRBV4-1 and J usage is TRBJ1-3, with TRBD1 matching 7 bases. Germline V gene lookup returns CDR1 MGHRA and CDR2 YSYEKL. The CDR3 length is 20 residues. J lost 3 bases, V lost 3 bases, and 20 bases had no gene match. The CDR3 nucleotides read TGCGCCAGCAGCCAGGGTTCCGGACAGGCTATATCGGCTTTTGGAAACACCATATATTTT. This gives the protein CASSQGSGQAISAFGNTIYF.

V and J are TRBV2 and TRBJ2-4; 9 bases are shared with TRBD1. Germline lookup yields CDR1 SNHLY and CDR2 FYNNEI. The CDR3 is 16 residues long. V lost 6 bases to trimming and J lost 0 bases; unmatched junction nucleotides: 6. The DNA of the CDR3 is TGTGCCAGCAGGGGACAGGGAAGCCTAGCCAAAAACATTCAGTACTTC. Amino acids: CASRGQGSLAKNIQYF.

Concerning this clone: Relative to the germline gene, one junction end is altered; a read error may explain this. DNA for the CDR3: TGTGCTAGCAGCCCGGACAGGGGGGAGACCCAGTACTTC. As protein: CASSPDRGETQYF. The gene calls are TRBV7-7 and TRBJ2-5, with TRBD1 matching 10 bases. The V gene's germline CDR1 is SSHAT and CDR2 FNYEAQ (reference sequence). CDR3 size: 13 residues.

The chain is built from TRBV7-9 and TRBJ2-7; 7 bases agree with TRBD1. The V gene's germline CDR1 is SEHNR and CDR2 FQNEAQ (reference sequence). J was trimmed by 1 base and V by 2 bases; bases with no gene match: 8. The CDR3 length is 16 residues. For the CDR3, the DNA is TGTGCCAGCAGCTTAACAGGGGCCGGTACATCCTACGAGCAGTACTTC. This codes for CASSLTGAGTSYEQYF.

The CDR3 nucleotides are TGTGCCAGCTCATCCCAGCCGCTAGGGACAGGGGGCGCGTGGGAGACCCAGTACTTC. It codes for CASSSQPLGTGGAWETQYF. V usage is TRBV18 and J usage is TRBJ2-5; 12 bases line up with TRBD1. Germline V gene data show CDR1 as KGHSH and CDR2 as LQKENI. The CDR3 loop spans 19 amino acids. Germline trimming cut 5 bases from V and 5 bases from J; bases unmatched to any gene: 18.

Of note for this clone: At one end the junction does not follow the germline gene, possibly because of a read error. The V gene is TRBV7-2, the J gene TRBJ2-4, with 7 nucleotides matching TRBD2. CDR3 length equals 16 residues. In germline, CDR1 is SGHTA, CDR2 FQGNSA. The CDR3 is CASSLTGGGIPNSQYF. Written as DNA, the CDR3 is TGTGCCAGCAGCCTAACGGGGGGAGGGATCCCAAACAGTCAGTACTTC.

The V gene is TRBV29-1, the J gene TRBJ1-1, with a tentative D call TRBD1 (6 bases). Trimming took off 4 bases at V and 1 base at J, with 10 bases between the two ends. Per the germline V gene, CDR1 is SQVTM and CDR2 is ANQGSEA. This CDR3 contains 13 residues. The CDR3, as DNA: TGCAGCGTTGCGGTCAGGGGGAACACTGAAGCTTTCTTT. Translated: CSVAVRGNTEAFF. The full variable domain, with the rest looked up from reference TRBV29-1 and TRBJ1-1, is SAVISQKPSRDICQRGTSLTIQCQVDSQVTMMFWYRQQPGQSLTLIATANQGSEATYESGFVIDKFPISRPNLTFSTLTVSNMSPEDSSIYLCSVAVRGNTEAFFGQGTRLTVV.

This clone has more than one count but fewer than ten. The gene calls are TRBV11-2 and TRBJ2-3; the D is unclear. Germline V gene data show CDR1 as SGHAT and CDR2 as FQNNGV. The CDR3 loop spans 13 amino acids. V lost 6 bases to trimming and J lost 6 bases, with 13 bases between them. This CDR3 reads CASSQRPADTQYF. CDR3 nucleotide sequence: TGTGCCAGCAGTCAACGACCAGCGGATACGCAGTATTTT.